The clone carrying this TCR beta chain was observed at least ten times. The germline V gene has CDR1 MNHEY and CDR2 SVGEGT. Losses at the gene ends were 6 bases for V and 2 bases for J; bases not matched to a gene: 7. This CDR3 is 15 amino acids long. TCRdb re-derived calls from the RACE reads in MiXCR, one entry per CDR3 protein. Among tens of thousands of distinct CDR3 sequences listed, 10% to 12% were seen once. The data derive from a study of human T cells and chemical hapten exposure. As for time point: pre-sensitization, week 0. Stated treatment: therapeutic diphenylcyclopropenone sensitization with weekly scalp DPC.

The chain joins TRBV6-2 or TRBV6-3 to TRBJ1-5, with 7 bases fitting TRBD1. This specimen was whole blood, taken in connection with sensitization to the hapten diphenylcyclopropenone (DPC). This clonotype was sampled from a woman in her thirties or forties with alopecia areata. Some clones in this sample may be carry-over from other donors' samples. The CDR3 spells CASSRYRGGNQPQHF. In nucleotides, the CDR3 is TGTGCCAGCAGCCGTTACAGGGGCGGCAATCAGCCCCAGCATTTT.